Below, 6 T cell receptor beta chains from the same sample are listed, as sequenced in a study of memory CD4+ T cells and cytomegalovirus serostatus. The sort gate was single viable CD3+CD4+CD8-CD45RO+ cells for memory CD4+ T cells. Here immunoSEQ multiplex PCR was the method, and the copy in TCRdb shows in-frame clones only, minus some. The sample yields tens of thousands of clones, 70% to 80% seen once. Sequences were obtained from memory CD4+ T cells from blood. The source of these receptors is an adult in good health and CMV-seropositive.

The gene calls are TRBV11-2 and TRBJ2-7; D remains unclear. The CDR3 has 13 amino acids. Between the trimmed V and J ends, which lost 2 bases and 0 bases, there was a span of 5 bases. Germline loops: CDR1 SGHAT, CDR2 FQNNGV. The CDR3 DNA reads TGTGCCAGCAGCTTAAGCAGCTCCTACGAGCAGTACTTC. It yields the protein CASSLSSSYEQYF.

The CDR3 DNA is TGTGCCAGCAGCTCGGGACCCCCGATAGTCCATGGCTACACCTTC. Amino acids: CASSSGPPIVHGYTF. This sequence joins TRBV5-6 and TRBJ1-2; perhaps TRBD1 as D (5 bases). With 3 bases removed from V and 6 bases from J, the gap between germline ends came to 18 bases. CDR3 size: 15 residues. CDR1 is SGHDT and CDR2 is YYEEEE in the germline V gene.

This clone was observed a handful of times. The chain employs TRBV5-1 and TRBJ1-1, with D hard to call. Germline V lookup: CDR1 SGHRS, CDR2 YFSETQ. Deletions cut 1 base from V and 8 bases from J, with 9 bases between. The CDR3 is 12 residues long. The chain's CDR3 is CASSLTSGEAFF. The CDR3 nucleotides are TGCGCCAGCAGCTTGACGTCGGGCGAAGCTTTCTTT.

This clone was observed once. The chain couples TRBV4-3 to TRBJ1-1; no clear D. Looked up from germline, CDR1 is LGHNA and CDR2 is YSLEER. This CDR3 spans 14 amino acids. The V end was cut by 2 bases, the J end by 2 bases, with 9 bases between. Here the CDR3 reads CASSQSWQNTEAFF. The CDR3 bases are TGCGCCAGCAGCCAATCATGGCAAAACACTGAAGCTTTCTTT.

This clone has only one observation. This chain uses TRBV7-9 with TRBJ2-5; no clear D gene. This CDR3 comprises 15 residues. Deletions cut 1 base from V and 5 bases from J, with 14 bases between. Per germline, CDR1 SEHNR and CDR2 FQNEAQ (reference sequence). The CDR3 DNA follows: TGTGCCAGCAGCTTAGTCGTGGGCGTAAAGGAGACCCAGTACTTC. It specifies CASSLVVGVKETQYF.

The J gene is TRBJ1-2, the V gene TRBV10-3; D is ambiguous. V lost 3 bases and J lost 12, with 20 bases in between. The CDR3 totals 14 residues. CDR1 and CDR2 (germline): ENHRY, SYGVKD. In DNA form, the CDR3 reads TGTGCCATCAGTGACATAGCGGGAAAGGGAGCTAACACCTTC. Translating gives CAISDIAGKGANTF.